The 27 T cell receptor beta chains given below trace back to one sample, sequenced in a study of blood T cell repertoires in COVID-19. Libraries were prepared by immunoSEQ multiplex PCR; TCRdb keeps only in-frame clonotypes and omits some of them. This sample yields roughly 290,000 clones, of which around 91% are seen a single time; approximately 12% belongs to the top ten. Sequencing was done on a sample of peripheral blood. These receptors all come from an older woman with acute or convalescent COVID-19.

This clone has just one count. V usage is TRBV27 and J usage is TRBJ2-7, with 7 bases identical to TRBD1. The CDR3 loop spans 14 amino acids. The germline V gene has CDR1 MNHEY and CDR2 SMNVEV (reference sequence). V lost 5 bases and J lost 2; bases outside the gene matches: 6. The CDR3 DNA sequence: TGTGCCAGCAGTGTAACAGGGGTCCCCTACGAGCAGTACTTC. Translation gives CASSVTGVPYEQYF.

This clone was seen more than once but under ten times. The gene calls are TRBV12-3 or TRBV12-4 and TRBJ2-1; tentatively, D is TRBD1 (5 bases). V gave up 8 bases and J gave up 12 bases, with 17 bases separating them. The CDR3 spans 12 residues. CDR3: CASGPRVVAQFF. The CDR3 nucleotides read TGTGCCAGCGGCCCCAGGGTGGTAGCGCAGTTCTTC.

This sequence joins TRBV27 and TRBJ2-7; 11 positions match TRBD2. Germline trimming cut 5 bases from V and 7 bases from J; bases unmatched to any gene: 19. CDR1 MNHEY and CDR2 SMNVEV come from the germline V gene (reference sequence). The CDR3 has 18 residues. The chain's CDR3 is CASSEPGLAEGGSGEQYF. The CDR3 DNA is TGTGCCAGCAGTGAGCCGGGACTAGCGGAGGGGGGATCGGGGGAGCAGTACTTC.

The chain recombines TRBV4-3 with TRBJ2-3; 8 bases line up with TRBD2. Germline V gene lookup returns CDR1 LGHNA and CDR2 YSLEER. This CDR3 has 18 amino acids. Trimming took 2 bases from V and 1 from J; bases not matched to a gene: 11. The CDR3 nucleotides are TGCGCCAGCAGCCAATCCCCCCCACGGGGGGGTCGCACAGATACGCAGTATTTT. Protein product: CASSQSPPRGGRTDTQYF.

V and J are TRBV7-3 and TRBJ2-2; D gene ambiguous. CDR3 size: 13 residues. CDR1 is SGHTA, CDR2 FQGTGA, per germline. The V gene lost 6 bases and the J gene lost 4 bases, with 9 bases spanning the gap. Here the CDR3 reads CASREPGTGELFF. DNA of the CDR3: TGTGCCAGCAGGGAACCGGGCACCGGGGAGCTGTTTTTT. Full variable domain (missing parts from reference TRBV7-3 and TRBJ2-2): GAGVSQTPSNKVTEKGKYVELRCDPISGHTALYWYRQSLGQGPEFLIYFQGTGAADDSGLPNDRFFAVRPEGSVSTLKIQRTERGDSAVYLCASREPGTGELFFGEGSRLTVL.

CDR3 loop: CASSPLTTNTGELFF. The CDR3 coding sequence is TGTGCCAGCAGTCCCCTCACAACGAACACCGGGGAGCTGTTTTTT. The rearrangement uses TRBV6-5 and TRBJ2-2; no firm D call. The V and J ends lost 5 bases and 0 bases respectively, with 10 bases between them. The CDR3 is made up of 15 amino acids. Germline V gene sequence: CDR1 MNHEY, CDR2 SVGAGI.

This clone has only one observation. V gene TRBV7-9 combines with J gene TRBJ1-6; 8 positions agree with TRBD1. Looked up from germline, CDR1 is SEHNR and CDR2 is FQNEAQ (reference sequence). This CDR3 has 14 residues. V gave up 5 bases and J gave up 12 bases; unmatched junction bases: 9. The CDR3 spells CASSPMGDRLPLHF. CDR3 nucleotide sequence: TGTGCCAGCAGCCCAATGGGGGACAGGTTACCCCTCCACTTT.

This CDR3 reads CASSPNSHYEQYF. DNA of the CDR3: TGTGCCAGCAGCCCGAATTCACACTACGAGCAGTACTTC. V usage is TRBV3-1 (or the pseudogene TRBV3-2) and J usage is TRBJ2-7; D is unresolved. The V end lost 4 bases, the J end lost 3 bases, and 10 bases lay between the germline ends. Germline lookup yields CDR1 LGHDT and CDR2 YNNKEL (reference sequence). The CDR3 length is 13 residues.

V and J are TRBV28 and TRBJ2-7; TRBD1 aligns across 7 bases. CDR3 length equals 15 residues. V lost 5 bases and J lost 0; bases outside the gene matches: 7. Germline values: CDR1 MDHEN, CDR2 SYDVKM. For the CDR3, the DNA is TGTGCCAGCAGTCCCGGACAGGTCAGCTCCTACGAGCAGTACTTC. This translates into CASSPGQVSSYEQYF. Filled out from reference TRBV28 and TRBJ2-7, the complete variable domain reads DVKVTQSSRYLVKRTGEKVFLECVQDMDHENMFWYRQDPGLGLRLIYFSYDVKMKEKGDIPEGYSVSREKKERFSLILESASTNQTSMYLCASSPGQVSSYEQYFGPGTRLTVT.

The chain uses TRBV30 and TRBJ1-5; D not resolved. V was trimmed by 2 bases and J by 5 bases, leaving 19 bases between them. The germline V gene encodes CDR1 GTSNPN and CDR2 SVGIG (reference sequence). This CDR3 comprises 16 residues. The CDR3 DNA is TGTGCCTGGAGTCCGGAGGAGGCCGTAAGAGATCAGCCCCAGCATTTT. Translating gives CAWSPEEAVRDQPQHF.

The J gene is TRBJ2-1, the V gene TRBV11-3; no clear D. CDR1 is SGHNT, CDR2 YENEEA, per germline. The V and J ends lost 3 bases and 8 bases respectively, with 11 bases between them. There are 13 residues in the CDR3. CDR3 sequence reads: CASSLNSLHEQFF. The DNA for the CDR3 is TGTGCCAGCAGCTTGAACAGTCTGCATGAGCAGTTCTTC.

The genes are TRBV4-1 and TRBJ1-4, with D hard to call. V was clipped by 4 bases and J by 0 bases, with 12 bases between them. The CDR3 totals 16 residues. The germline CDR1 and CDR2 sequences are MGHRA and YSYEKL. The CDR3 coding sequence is TGCGCCAGCAGCCCCCTGGGCCTTGCAACTAATGAAAAACTGTTTTTT. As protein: CASSPLGLATNEKLFF.

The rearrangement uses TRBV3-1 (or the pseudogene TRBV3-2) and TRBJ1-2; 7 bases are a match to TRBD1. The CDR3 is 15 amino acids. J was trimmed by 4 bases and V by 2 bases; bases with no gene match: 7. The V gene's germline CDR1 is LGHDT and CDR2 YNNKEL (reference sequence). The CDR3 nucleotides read TGTGCCAGCAGCCAATCTGAGACAGGGATCTATGGCTACACCTTC. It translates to CASSQSETGIYGYTF.

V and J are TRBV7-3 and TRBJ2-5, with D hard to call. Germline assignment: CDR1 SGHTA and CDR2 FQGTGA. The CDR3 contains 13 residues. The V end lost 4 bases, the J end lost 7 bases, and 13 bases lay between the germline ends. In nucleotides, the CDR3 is TGTGCCAGCAGCTCAGACCCTTCGGGGACCCAGTACTTC. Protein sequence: CASSSDPSGTQYF.

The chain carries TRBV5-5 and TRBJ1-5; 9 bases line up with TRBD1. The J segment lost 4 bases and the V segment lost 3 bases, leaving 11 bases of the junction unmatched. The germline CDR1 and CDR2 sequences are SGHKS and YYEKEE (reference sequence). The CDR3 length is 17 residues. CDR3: CASSSSRDRVRNQPQHF. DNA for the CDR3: TGTGCCAGCAGCTCAAGCCGGGACAGGGTTCGGAATCAGCCCCAGCATTTT.

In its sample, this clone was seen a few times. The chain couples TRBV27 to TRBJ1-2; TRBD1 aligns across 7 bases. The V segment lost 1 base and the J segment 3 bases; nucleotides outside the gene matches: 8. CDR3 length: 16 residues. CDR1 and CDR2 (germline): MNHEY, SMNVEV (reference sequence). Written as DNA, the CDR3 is TGTGCCAGCAGTTTATTTAGACCACAGGGGTACTATGGCTACACCTTC. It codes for CASSLFRPQGYYGYTF.

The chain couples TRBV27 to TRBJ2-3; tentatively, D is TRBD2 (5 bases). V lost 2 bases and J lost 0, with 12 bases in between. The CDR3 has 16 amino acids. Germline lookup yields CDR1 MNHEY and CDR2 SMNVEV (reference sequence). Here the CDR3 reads CASSLKSLASTDTQYF. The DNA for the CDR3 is TGTGCCAGCAGTTTAAAGAGTCTAGCTAGCACAGATACGCAGTATTTT.

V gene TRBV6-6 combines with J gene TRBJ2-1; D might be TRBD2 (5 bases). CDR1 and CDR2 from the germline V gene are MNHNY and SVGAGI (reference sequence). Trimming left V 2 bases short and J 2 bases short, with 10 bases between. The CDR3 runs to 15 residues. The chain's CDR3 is CASSYKRLTYNEQFF. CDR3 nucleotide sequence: TGTGCCAGCAGTTACAAGCGGCTGACCTACAATGAGCAGTTCTTC.

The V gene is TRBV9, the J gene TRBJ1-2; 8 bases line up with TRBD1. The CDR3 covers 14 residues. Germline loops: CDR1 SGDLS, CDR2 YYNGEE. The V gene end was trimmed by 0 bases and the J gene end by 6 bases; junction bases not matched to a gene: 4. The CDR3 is CASSVGRQGNGYTF. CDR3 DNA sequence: TGTGCCAGCAGCGTAGGTAGACAGGGGAATGGCTACACCTTC.

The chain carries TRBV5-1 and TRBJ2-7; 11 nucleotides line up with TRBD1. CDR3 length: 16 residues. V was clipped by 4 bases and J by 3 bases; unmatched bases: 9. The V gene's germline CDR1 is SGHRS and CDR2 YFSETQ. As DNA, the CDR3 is TGCGCCAGCAGCCCCCGTTGGGACAGGGGGGACTACGAGCAGTACTTC. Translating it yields CASSPRWDRGDYEQYF.

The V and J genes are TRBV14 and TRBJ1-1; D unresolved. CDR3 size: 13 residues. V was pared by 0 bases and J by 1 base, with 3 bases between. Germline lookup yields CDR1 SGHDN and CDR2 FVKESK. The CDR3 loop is CASSQDQNTEAFF. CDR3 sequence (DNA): TGTGCCAGCAGCCAAGATCAGAACACTGAAGCTTTCTTT.

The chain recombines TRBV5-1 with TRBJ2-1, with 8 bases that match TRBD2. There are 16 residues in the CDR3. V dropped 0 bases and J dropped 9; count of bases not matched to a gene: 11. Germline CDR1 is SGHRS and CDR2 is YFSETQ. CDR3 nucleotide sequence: TGCGCCAGCAGCTTGGTAGGGACTAGTGGGATAGGTGAGCAGTTCTTC. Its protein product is CASSLVGTSGIGEQFF.

The CDR3 nucleotides are TGTGCCAGCAGCTGGCTCAACTCTGGAAACACCATATATTTT. This gives the protein CASSWLNSGNTIYF. The chain has TRBV7-2 and TRBJ1-3; D gene ambiguous. CDR1 is SGHTA, CDR2 FQGNSA, per germline. Trimming stripped 4 bases from V and 0 bases from J, with 7 bases between. This CDR3 is built from 14 residues.

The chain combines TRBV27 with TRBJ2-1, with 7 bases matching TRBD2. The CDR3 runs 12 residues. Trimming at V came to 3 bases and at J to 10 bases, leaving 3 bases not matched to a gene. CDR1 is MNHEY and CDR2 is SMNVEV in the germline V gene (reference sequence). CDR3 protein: CASSLGGFEQFF. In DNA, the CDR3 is TGTGCCAGCAGTTTGGGAGGGTTCGAGCAGTTCTTC.

The CDR3 loop is CASSLVTTYEQYF. The CDR3 DNA is TGTGCCAGCAGCTTAGTTACAACCTACGAGCAGTACTTC. The chain couples TRBV11-2 to TRBJ2-7; D ambiguous. Trimming removed 1 base from V and 2 bases from J, with 6 bases in between. Germline V CDR1 and CDR2: SGHAT, FQNNGV. The CDR3 is made up of 13 amino acids.

The CDR3 nucleotides read TGTGCCAGCAGCGTAGGGCCGACAGGGGGCTCCTACGAGCAGTACTTC. This encodes CASSVGPTGGSYEQYF. V and J are TRBV9 and TRBJ2-7, with 9 bases identical to TRBD1. The V gene's germline CDR1 is SGDLS and CDR2 YYNGEE. The CDR3 runs to 16 residues. The trim removed 0 bases at V and 0 bases at J, leaving 4 bases unmatched.

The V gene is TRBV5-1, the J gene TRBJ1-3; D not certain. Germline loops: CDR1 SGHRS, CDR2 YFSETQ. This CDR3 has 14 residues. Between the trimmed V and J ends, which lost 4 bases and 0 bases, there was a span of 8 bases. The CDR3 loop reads CASSPVSSGNTIYF. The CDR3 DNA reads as TGCGCCAGCAGCCCGGTTAGCTCTGGAAACACCATATATTTT.